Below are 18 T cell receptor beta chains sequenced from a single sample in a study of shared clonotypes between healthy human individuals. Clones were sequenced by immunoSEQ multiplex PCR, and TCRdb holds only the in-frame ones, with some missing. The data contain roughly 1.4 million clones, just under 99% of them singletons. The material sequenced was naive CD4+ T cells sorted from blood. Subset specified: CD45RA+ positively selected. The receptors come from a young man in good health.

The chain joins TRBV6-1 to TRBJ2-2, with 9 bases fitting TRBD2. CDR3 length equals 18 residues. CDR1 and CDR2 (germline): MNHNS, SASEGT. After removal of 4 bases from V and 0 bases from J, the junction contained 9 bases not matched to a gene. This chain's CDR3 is CASSVLAGVNSNTGELFF. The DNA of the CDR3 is TGTGCCAGCAGTGTATTAGCGGGAGTGAACTCGAACACCGGGGAGCTGTTTTTT.

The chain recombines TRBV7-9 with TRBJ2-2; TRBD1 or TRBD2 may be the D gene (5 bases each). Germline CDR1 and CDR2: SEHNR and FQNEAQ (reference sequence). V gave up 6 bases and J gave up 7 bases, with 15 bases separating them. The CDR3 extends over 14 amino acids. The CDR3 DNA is TGTGCCAGCAGTTTAACCGGGACCTACGGGGAGCTGTTTTTT. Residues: CASSLTGTYGELFF.

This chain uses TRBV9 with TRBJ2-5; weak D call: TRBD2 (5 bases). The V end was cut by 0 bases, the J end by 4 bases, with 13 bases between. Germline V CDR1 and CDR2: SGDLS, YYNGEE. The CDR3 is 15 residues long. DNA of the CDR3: TGTGCCAGCAGCGTAGGTGGCTTAGAGGGAGAGACCCAGTACTTC. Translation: CASSVGGLEGETQYF.

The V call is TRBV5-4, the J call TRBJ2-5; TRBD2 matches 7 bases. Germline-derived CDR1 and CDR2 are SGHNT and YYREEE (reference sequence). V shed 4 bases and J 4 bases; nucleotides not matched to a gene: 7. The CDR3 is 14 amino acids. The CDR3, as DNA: TGTGCCAGCAGCCTGAGAGGGGAGGGAGAGACCCAGTACTTC. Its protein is CASSLRGEGETQYF.

The CDR3 loop reads CASRRAGTSNEQFF. DNA of the CDR3: TGTGCCAGCAGGAGGGCCGGGACTAGCAATGAGCAGTTCTTC. This chain uses TRBV27 with TRBJ2-1; 8 bases are a match to TRBD2. V was clipped by 6 bases and J by 6 bases; unmatched bases: 7. Per germline, CDR1 MNHEY and CDR2 SMNVEV (reference sequence). The CDR3 length is 14 residues.

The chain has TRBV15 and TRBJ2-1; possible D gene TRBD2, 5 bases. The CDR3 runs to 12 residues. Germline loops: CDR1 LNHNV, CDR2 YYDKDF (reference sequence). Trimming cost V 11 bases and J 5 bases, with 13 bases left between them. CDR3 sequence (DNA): TGTGCCTCCTCGGGGTGGGACAATGAGCAGTTCTTC. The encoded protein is CASSGWDNEQFF.

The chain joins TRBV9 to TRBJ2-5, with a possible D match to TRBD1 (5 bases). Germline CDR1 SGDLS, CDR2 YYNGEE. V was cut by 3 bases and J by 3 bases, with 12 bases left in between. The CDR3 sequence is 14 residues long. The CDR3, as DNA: TGTGCCAGCAGCGCTCAGGGTTGGGAAGAGACCCAGTACTTC. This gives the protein CASSAQGWEETQYF. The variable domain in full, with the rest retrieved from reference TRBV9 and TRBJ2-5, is DSGVTQTPKHLITATGQRVTLRCSPRSGDLSVYWYQQSLDQGLQFLIQYYNGEERAKGNILERFSAQQFPDLHSELNLSSLELGDSALYFCASSAQGWEETQYFGPGTRLLVL.

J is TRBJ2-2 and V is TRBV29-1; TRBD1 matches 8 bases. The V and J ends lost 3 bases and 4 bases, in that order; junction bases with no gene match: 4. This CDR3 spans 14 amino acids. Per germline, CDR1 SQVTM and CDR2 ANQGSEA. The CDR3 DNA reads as TGCAGCGTTGAGGGCAGGGGGCTCACCGGGGAGCTGTTTTTT. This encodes CSVEGRGLTGELFF.

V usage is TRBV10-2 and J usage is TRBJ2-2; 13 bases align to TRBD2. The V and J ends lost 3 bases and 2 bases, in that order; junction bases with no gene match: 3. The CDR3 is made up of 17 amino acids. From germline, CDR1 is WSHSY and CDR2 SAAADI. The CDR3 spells CASSETSGRVNTGELFF. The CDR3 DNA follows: TGCGCCAGCAGTGAAACTAGCGGGAGGGTAAACACCGGGGAGCTGTTTTTT.

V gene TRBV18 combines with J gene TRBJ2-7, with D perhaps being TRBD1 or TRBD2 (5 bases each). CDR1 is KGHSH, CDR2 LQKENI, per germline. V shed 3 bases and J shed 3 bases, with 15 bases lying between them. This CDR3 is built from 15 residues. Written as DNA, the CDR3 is TGTGCCAGCTCACCGGGTGGGGGATCTTACTACGAGCAGTACTTC. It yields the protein CASSPGGGSYYEQYF. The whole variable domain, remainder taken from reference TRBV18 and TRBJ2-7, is NAGVMQNPRHLVRRRGQEARLRCSPMKGHSHVYWYRQLPEEGLKFMVYLQKENIIDESGMPKERFSAEFPKEGPSILRIQQVVRGDSAAYFCASSPGGGSYYEQYFGPGTRLTVT.

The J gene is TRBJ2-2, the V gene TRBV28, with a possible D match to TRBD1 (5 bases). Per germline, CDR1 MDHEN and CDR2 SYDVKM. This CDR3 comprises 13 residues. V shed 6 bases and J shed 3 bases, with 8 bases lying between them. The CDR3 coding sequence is TGTGCCAGCAGCCTGACAGACACCGGGGAGCTGTTTTTT. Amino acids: CASSLTDTGELFF.

DNA of the CDR3: TGTGCCAGCAGCGTAGCGTCAGGGACAACTGAAGCTTTCTTT. Translated, it gives CASSVASGTTEAFF. J is TRBJ1-1 and V is TRBV9; D perhaps matches TRBD1 (6 bases). Trimming shortened V by 0 bases and J by 5 bases, and 11 bases separated the two germline ends. CDR3 length equals 14 residues. Germline CDR1 is SGDLS and CDR2 is YYNGEE.

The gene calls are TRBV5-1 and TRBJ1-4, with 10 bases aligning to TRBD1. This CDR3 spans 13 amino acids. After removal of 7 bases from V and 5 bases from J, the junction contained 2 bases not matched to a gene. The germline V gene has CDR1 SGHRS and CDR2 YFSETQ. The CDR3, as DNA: TGCGCCAGCGGGGGACAGGGGAATGAAAAACTGTTTTTT. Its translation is CASGGQGNEKLFF.

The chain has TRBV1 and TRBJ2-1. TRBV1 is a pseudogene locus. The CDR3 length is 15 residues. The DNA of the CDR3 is TGCACCAGCAGCCTTAATAGGGGGGTGGACAATGAGCAGTTCTTC. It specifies CTSSLNRGVDNEQFF.

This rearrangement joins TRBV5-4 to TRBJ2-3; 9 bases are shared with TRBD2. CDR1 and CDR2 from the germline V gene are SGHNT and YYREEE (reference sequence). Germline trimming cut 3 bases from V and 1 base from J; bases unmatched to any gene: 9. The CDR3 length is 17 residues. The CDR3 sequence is CASSSLREREGTDTQYF. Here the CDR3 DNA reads TGTGCCAGCAGCTCCCTGAGGGAGCGGGAGGGCACAGATACGCAGTATTTT. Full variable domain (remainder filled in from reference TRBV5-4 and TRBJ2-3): ETGVTQSPTHLIKTRGQQVTLRCSSQSGHNTVSWYQQALGQGPQFIFQYYREEENGRGNFPPRFSGLQFPNYSSELNVNALELDDSALYLCASSSLREREGTDTQYFGPGTRLTVL.

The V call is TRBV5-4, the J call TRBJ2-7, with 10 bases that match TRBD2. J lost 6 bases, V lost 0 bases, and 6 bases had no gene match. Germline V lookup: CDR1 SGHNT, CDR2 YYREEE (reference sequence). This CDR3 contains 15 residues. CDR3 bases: TGTGCCAGCAGCTTGGGGGGACTAGCGCTGGCCGAGCAGTACTTC. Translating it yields CASSLGGLALAEQYF. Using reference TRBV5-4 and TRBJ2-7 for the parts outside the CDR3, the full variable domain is ETGVTQSPTHLIKTRGQQVTLRCSSQSGHNTVSWYQQALGQGPQFIFQYYREEENGRGNFPPRFSGLQFPNYSSELNVNALELDDSALYLCASSLGGLALAEQYFGPGTRLTVT.

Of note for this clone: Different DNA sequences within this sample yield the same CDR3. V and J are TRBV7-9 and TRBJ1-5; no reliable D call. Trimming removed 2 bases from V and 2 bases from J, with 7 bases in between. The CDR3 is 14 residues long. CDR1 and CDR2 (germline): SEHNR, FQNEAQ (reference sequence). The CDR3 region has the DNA TGTGCCAGCAGCTTACATGGAGGCAATCAGCCCCAGCATTTT. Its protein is CASSLHGGNQPQHF. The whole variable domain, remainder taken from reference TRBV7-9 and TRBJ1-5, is DTGVSQNPRHKITKRGQNVTFRCDPISEHNRLYWYRQTLGQGPEFLTYFQNEAQLEKSRLLSDRFSAERPKGSFSTLEIQRTEQGDSAMYLCASSLHGGNQPQHFGDGTRLSIL.

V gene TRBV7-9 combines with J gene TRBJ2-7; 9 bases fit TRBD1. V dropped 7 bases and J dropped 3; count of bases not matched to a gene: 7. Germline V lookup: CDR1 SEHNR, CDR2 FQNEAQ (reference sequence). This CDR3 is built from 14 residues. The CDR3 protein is CASKSPGQGYEQYF. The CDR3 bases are TGTGCCAGCAAAAGCCCGGGACAGGGCTACGAGCAGTACTTC.